This TCR beta chain was found in a study of T cells in Graves' hyperthyroidism and ophthalmopathy. The overall study: The authors collected peripheral blood at initial diagnosis, before any treatment. Overall study findings and caveats: Stable hyperthyroidism was told apart from ophthalmopathy by a model built on 13 V-J features. The model identified upcoming ophthalmopathy a median about six months ahead of onset.

Amplification of TCR beta CDR3 regions used RNA as the template. The HTBI primer set drove a first-round RT-PCR of the TCR CDR3. TCRdb processed the multiplex PCR reads anew with MiXCR; each CDR3 protein has one entry. The sample lists a few hundred thousand distinct CDR3 sequences, around 25% occurring once. Remarks on this clonotype: What it binds is unknown.

The V end was cut by 3 bases, the J end by 4 bases, with 9 bases between. The germline V gene has CDR1 SNHLY and CDR2 FYNNEI. The CDR3 runs 14 residues. The rearrangement uses TRBV2 and TRBJ2-2; TRBD1 might be the D (5 bases). The sequencing sample was made of blood. This receptor was obtained from a man aged 50-59 years with Graves' hyperthyroidism. DNA of the CDR3: TGTGCCAGCAGTGAGACAGAATTCACCGGGGAGCTGTTTTTT. Translating it yields CASSETEFTGELFF. Complete variable domain (other parts from reference TRBV2 and TRBJ2-2): EPEVTQTPSHQVTQMGQEVILRCVPISNHLYFYWYRQILGQKVEFLVSFYNNEISEKSEIFDDQFSVERPDGSNFTLKIRSTKLEDSAMYFCASSETEFTGELFFGEGSRLTVL.